This entry lists 19 T cell receptor beta chains sequenced from one sample in a study of T cells after yellow fever vaccination (dated by TCRdb to the late 2010s). What this sample's treatment or condition label stands for: live attenuated yellow fever vaccine strain. The receptor library was made with 5' RACE. The listed sequencing device is Illumina HiSeq 2500. The public reads were reprocessed in TCRdb via fastp at Q25 and MiXCR, keeping in-frame beta chains. Every CDR3 protein is listed once, alongside the most common genes and DNA of its rows. The sample yields around 360,000 distinct CDR3 sequences; 9.5% to 13% were counted once. The top ten constitute roughly a sixth of the sample. Sequencing was performed on PBMCs, taken on the day of the first yellow fever vaccination. The receptors stem from a man in his late teens or twenties who received the YFV17D yellow fever vaccine.

This chain links TRBV24-1 with TRBJ1-5, with D possibly TRBD1 on 5 matching bases. The ends were cut back, 9 bases at V and 3 bases at J, with 20 bases in the middle. Germline CDR1 and CDR2: KGHDR and SFDVKD. The CDR3 is 16 amino acids. CDR3 region: CATSPGTLHFNQPQHF. DNA of the CDR3: TGTGCCACCTCTCCGGGGACTTTGCACTTCAATCAGCCCCAGCATTTT.

This clonotype was counted many times. V usage is TRBV7-9 and J usage is TRBJ2-7; 10 bases map to TRBD1. CDR1 and CDR2 (germline): SEHNR, FQNEAQ (reference sequence). This CDR3 has 13 amino acids. Trimming at V came to 5 bases and at J to 8 bases, leaving 6 bases not matched to a gene. CDR3 sequence: CASSLTGGLQQYV. The CDR3 DNA reads as TGTGCCAGCAGCCTGACAGGGGGCCTCCAGCAGTACGTC.

There are a few counts of this clonotype. The rearrangement uses TRBV12-3 or TRBV12-4 and TRBJ1-2, with a weak D call TRBD1 (5 bases). V lost 3 bases and J 8 bases, leaving 13 bases between the germline ends. This CDR3 spans 13 amino acids. The CDR3 is CASSFTGGGGYTF. As DNA, the CDR3 is TGTGCCAGCAGTTTTACCGGGGGAGGAGGCTACACCTTC.

This clonotype was seen more than once but under ten times. This chain links TRBV20-1 with TRBJ2-3, with D uncertain. CDR1 and CDR2 (germline): DFQATT, SNEGSKA (reference sequence). CDR3 size: 11 residues. Trimming took 6 bases from V and 0 from J, leaving 4 bases between them. The CDR3 bases are TGCAGTGCGGAGAGCACAGATACGCAGTATTTT. Protein sequence: CSAESTDTQYF.

This chain uses TRBV27 with TRBJ1-2, with TRBD1 as a possible D gene (5 bases). The CDR3 runs to 14 residues. Germline V lookup: CDR1 MNHEY, CDR2 SMNVEV (reference sequence). V lost 0 bases, J lost 8 bases, and 13 bases lay in between. CDR3: CASSLSSREGGYTF. CDR3 DNA sequence: TGTGCCAGCAGTTTATCTTCCAGGGAAGGCGGCTACACCTTC.

This clonotype has just a few counts. This chain uses TRBV4-1 with TRBJ2-1; TRBD1 matches 9 bases. V gave up 1 base and J gave up 2 bases; unmatched junction bases: 0. CDR3 size: 15 residues. The germline gives CDR1 MGHRA, CDR2 YSYEKL. The CDR3 loop reads CASSQGQGAYNEQFF. Written as DNA, the CDR3 is TGCGCCAGCAGCCAAGGACAGGGGGCCTACAATGAGCAGTTCTTC.

The sample holds a few counts of this clonotype. This chain connects TRBV5-5 to TRBJ2-2; TRBD1 aligns across 9 bases. Trimming at V came to 6 bases and at J to 4 bases, leaving 13 bases not matched to a gene. Germline V gene sequence: CDR1 SGHKS, CDR2 YYEKEE (reference sequence). The CDR3 extends over 17 amino acids. The CDR3 nucleotides are TGTGCCAGCACCAGTCCCGGGACAGGGTCGGGCACCGGGGAGCTGTTTTTT. Translated: CASTSPGTGSGTGELFF.

This clonotype was seen only a few times. The rearrangement uses TRBV11-2 and TRBJ1-1; D gene ambiguous. V dropped 6 bases and J dropped 0 bases, with 8 bases sitting between them. CDR1 is SGHAT, CDR2 FQNNGV, per germline. This CDR3 has 13 amino acids. This chain's CDR3 is CASSVQLNTEAFF. DNA of the CDR3: TGTGCCAGCAGTGTGCAGCTGAACACTGAAGCTTTCTTT. Looking up the rest from reference TRBV11-2 and TRBJ1-1 gives the full variable domain: EAGVAQSPRYKIIEKRQSVAFWCNPISGHATLYWYQQILGQGPKLLIQFQNNGVVDDSQLPKDRFSAERLKGVDSTLKIQPAKLEDSAVYLCASSVQLNTEAFFGQGTRLTVV.

A few counts support this clonotype. The chain recombines TRBV5-1 with TRBJ2-1; a possible D gene is TRBD1 (6 bases). Trimming took off 0 bases at V and 3 bases at J, with 10 bases between the two ends. This CDR3 is built from 15 residues. CDR1 is SGHRS and CDR2 is YFSETQ in the germline V gene. In DNA form, the CDR3 reads TGCGCCAGCAGCTTGGGACGGACAGTCTACAATGAGCAGTTCTTC. The encoded protein is CASSLGRTVYNEQFF.

This clonotype was picked up many times. The CDR3 spells CASSGRTDAYEQYF. In nucleotides, the CDR3 is TGCGCCAGCAGCGGCCGGACGGATGCCTACGAGCAGTACTTC. V and J are TRBV5-1 and TRBJ2-7; D gene unclear. Germline CDR1 is SGHRS and CDR2 is YFSETQ. There are 14 residues in the CDR3. The germline V and J ends were trimmed by 4 bases and 2 bases, with 13 bases remaining between them.

This clonotype occurred a few times. The CDR3 loop is CSVGLPNTGELFF. The DNA for the CDR3 is TGCAGCGTAGGGCTACCGAACACCGGGGAGCTGTTTTTT. The V gene is TRBV29-1, the J gene TRBJ2-2; D unclear. The germline CDR1 and CDR2 sequences are SQVTM and ANQGSEA. V was clipped by 6 bases and J by 0 bases, with 8 bases between them. The CDR3 contains 13 residues.

At least ten counts were recorded for this clonotype. The chain combines TRBV25-1 with TRBJ2-2; 7 bases map to TRBD1. Germline V gene data show CDR1 as MGHDK and CDR2 as SYGVNS. The trim removed 2 bases at V and 6 bases at J, leaving 6 bases unmatched. There are 15 residues in the CDR3. CDR3 in DNA: TGTGCCAGCAGTGAACAGGGGGTAATCCCCGGGGAGCTGTTTTTT. Its translation: CASSEQGVIPGELFF.

This clonotype has at least ten counts. The chain employs TRBV27 and TRBJ1-5; D is unresolved. The germline gives CDR1 MNHEY, CDR2 SMNVEV (reference sequence). The CDR3 has 13 amino acids. The germline V and J ends were trimmed by 8 bases and 1 base, with 9 bases remaining between them. CDR3 residues: CASCMGSNQPQHF. CDR3 coding DNA: TGTGCCAGCTGTATGGGCAGCAATCAGCCCCAGCATTTT.

This clonotype was counted between two and nine times. This chain joins TRBV20-1 and TRBJ2-2; D call uncertain. The germline CDR1 and CDR2 sequences are DFQATT and SNEGSKA (reference sequence). The CDR3 has 16 residues. Trimming removed 2 bases at V and 6 bases at J, with 19 bases between. DNA of the CDR3: TGCAGTGCTAGATCGCCTTCTGGCAGTCCAGCCGGGGAGCTGTTTTTT. It is translated as CSARSPSGSPAGELFF.

CDR3 protein: CASSSHLPTGFSGNTIYF. CDR3 DNA: TGTGCCAGCAGTTCTCACCTTCCGACAGGCTTCTCTGGAAACACCATATATTTT. The genes are TRBV6-5 and TRBJ1-3; possibly TRBD1 for D (6 bases). This CDR3 has 18 amino acids. Trimming took 4 bases from V and 0 from J, leaving 19 bases between them. Germline CDR1 reads MNHEY; CDR2 reads SVGAGI.

The chain couples TRBV29-1 to TRBJ1-2; 10 bases agree with TRBD1. Germline lookup yields CDR1 SQVTM and CDR2 ANQGSEA. The CDR3 contains 13 residues. V lost 4 bases to trimming and J lost 3 bases; unmatched junction nucleotides: 2. CDR3 sequence (DNA): TGCAGCGTTGGACAGGGGGCGGACTATGGCTACACCTTC. The encoded protein is CSVGQGADYGYTF.

This clonotype was seen at least ten times. The chain uses TRBV5-1 and TRBJ1-5; tentative D call: TRBD1 (5 bases). This CDR3 comprises 14 residues. The germline V and J ends were trimmed by 4 bases and 0 bases, with 8 bases remaining between them. Per germline, CDR1 SGHRS and CDR2 YFSETQ. Here the CDR3 DNA reads TGCGCCAGCAGCCGGGACGGTAGCAATCAGCCCCAGCATTTT. Amino acid sequence: CASSRDGSNQPQHF.

This chain uses TRBV20-1 with TRBJ2-6; the D call may be TRBD1 or TRBD2 (5 bases each). Germline loops: CDR1 DFQATT, CDR2 SNEGSKA (reference sequence). This CDR3 contains 16 residues. Trimming shortened V by 6 bases and J by 4 bases, and 19 bases separated the two germline ends. CDR3: CSASGTPRGGANVLTF. DNA of the CDR3: TGCAGTGCATCCGGGACGCCCCGCGGGGGGGCCAACGTCCTGACTTTC.

The rearrangement joins TRBV6-1 to TRBJ2-7; 14 nucleotides align to TRBD2. The CDR3 loop spans 17 amino acids. Germline values: CDR1 MNHNS, CDR2 SASEGT. The junction had 7 bases not matched to a gene; V was cut back by 4 bases and J by 2 bases. The CDR3 sequence: CASSALTSGGAPYEQYF. CDR3 nucleotides: TGTGCCAGCAGTGCCCTGACTAGCGGGGGGGCCCCCTACGAGCAGTACTTC.